This record concerns one T cell receptor (beta chain) sequence. Its matching antigen is unknown. This sample is part of a study of OX40 agonist ivuxolimab in advanced cancers. Background on the study: Having had anti-PD-1, anti-PD-L1 or anti-CTLA-4 therapy before was allowed, and approximately 40% had some.

The assay was immunoSEQ multiplex PCR, and TCRdb's table has in-frame clones only and misses some. Among 15,000 to 20,000 clones, approximately 81% were seen once, and the ten largest hold 26%. This CDR3 is built from 16 residues. The germline gives CDR1 MGHRA, CDR2 YSYEKL. The trim removed 2 bases at V and 4 bases at J, leaving 10 bases unmatched. Whole-study findings and limits: The work left the antigen specificity of expanded peripheral T cells undetermined.

The chain recombines TRBV4-1 with TRBJ2-7, with 8 bases matching TRBD1. Sequenced material: CD4+ or CD8+ T cells sorted from blood, taken in a trial of the OX40 agonist ivuxolimab. This clonotype originated in an adult with an advanced solid tumor such as melanoma, head and neck, liver or kidney cancer. Here the CDR3 DNA reads TGCGCCAGCAGCCAAATGGAGACAGGGGTTAGGTACGAGCAGTACTTC. It codes for CASSQMETGVRYEQYF.